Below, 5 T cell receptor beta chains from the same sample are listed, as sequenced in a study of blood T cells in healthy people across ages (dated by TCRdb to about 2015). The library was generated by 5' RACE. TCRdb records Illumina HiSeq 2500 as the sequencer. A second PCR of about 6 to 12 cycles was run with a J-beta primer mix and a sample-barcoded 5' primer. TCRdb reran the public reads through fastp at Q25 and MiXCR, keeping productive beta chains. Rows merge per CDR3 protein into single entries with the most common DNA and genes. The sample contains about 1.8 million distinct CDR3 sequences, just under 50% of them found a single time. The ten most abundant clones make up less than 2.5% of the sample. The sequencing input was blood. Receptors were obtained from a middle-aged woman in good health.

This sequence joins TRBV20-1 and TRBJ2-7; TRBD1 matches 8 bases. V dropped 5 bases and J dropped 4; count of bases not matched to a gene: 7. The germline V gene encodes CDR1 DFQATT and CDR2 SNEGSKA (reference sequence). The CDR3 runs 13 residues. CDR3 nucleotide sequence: TGCAGTGCTCCAGGGGGCCTGGAGTACGAGCAGTACTTC. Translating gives CSAPGGLEYEQYF.

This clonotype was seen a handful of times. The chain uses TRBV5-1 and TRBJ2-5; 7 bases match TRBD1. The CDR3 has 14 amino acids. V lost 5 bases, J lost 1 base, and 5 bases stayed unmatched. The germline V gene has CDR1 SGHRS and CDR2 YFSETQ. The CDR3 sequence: CASRGQPSQETQYF. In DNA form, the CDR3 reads TGCGCCAGCAGGGGACAGCCCTCCCAAGAGACCCAGTACTTC.

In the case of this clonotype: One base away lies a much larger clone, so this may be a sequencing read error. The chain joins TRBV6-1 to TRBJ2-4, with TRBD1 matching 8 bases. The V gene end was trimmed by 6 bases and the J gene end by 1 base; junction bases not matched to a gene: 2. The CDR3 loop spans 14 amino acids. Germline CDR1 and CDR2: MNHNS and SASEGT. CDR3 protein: CASRRQGAKNIQYF. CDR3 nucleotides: TGTGCCAGCAGGAGACAGGGGGCCAAAAACATTCAGTACTTC.

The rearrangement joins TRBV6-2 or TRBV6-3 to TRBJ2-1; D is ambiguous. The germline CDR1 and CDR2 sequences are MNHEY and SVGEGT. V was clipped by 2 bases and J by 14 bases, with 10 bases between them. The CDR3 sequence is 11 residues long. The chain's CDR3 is CASSYGKWKFF. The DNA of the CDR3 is TGTGCCAGCAGTTACGGGAAGTGGAAGTTCTTC.

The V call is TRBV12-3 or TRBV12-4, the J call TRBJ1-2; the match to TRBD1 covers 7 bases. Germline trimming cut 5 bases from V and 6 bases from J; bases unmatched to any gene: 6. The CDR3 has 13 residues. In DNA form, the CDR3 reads TGTGCCAGCAGTCCCCGTGGACAGGATGGCTACACCTTC. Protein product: CASSPRGQDGYTF.